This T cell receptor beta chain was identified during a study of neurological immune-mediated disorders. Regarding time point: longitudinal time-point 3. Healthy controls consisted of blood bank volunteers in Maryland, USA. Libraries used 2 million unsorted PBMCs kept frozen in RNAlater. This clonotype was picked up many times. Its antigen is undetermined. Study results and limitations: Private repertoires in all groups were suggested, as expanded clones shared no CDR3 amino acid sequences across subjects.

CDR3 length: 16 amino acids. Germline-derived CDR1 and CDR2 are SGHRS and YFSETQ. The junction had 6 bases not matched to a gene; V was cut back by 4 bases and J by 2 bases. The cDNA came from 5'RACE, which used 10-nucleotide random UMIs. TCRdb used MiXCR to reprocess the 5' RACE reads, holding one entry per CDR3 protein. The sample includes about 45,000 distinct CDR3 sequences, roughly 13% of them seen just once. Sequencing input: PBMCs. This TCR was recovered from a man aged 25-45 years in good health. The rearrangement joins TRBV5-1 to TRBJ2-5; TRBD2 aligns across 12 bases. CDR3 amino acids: CASSRRLAGVQETQYF. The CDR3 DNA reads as TGCGCCAGCAGCCGAAGACTAGCGGGAGTACAAGAGACCCAGTACTTC.